The 27 T cell receptor beta chains presented below share a single source sample, sequenced in a study of T cell changes during pregnancy in multiple sclerosis. Some clones are missing from TCRdb's copy, which holds only in-frame ones; the method was immunoSEQ multiplex PCR. The sample has some 74,000 clones, 80% to 95% seen once. The material sequenced was peripheral blood, taken before pregnancy. The receptors derive from a female donor with multiple sclerosis, enrolled in a pregnancy study.

The chain recombines TRBV9 with TRBJ2-5, with 15 positions matching TRBD2. Trimming took 0 bases from V and 4 from J; bases not matched to a gene: 7. The CDR3 loop spans 18 amino acids. Germline lookup yields CDR1 SGDLS and CDR2 YYNGEE. This chain's CDR3 is CASSVGGLAGGPGETQYF. The CDR3, as DNA: TGTGCCAGCAGCGTAGGAGGACTAGCGGGAGGGCCCGGAGAGACCCAGTACTTC. Variable domain in full (rest from reference TRBV9 and TRBJ2-5): DSGVTQTPKHLITATGQRVTLRCSPRSGDLSVYWYQQSLDQGLQFLIQYYNGEERAKGNILERFSAQQFPDLHSELNLSSLELGDSALYFCASSVGGLAGGPGETQYFGPGTRLLVL.

The gene calls are TRBV4-2 and TRBJ2-7; D might be TRBD2 (6 bases). Trimming removed 0 bases from V and 4 bases from J, with 13 bases in between. The CDR3 runs to 15 residues. The germline V gene has CDR1 LGHNA and CDR2 YNFKEQ. The CDR3 sequence: CASSQDWGEVYEQYF. The CDR3 bases are TGTGCCAGCAGCCAAGATTGGGGGGAAGTTTACGAGCAGTACTTC.

V and J are TRBV6-1 and TRBJ1-2; 9 bases align to TRBD1. The CDR3 has 15 residues. V was clipped by 6 bases and J by 2 bases; unmatched bases: 7. Germline CDR1 and CDR2: MNHNS and SASEGT. The CDR3 sequence: CASRTGGSGNYGYTF. The CDR3 region has the DNA TGTGCCAGCAGGACAGGGGGATCGGGAAACTATGGCTACACCTTC.

This chain uses TRBV5-6 with TRBJ2-3; TRBD2 matches at 8 bases. The ends lost 1 base at V and 2 bases at J; junction bases unmatched: 6. In germline, CDR1 is SGHDT, CDR2 YYEEEE. The length of the CDR3 is 16 residues. As DNA, the CDR3 is TGTGCCAGCAGCTTGTTGCGGGAGGACCTCACAGATACGCAGTATTTT. Translation: CASSLLREDLTDTQYF.

The DNA for the CDR3 is TGTGCCAGTAGTATTGGTGCCGGACAGGGGGCCAATGAGCAGTTCTTC. Protein: CASSIGAGQGANEQFF. The V call is TRBV19, the J call TRBJ2-1; 11 bases are shared with TRBD1. The CDR3 has 16 amino acids. Germline-derived CDR1 and CDR2 are LNHDA and SQIVND (reference sequence). V shed 3 bases and J 6 bases; nucleotides not matched to a gene: 7. The full variable domain, with the rest looked up from reference TRBV19 and TRBJ2-1, is DGGITQSPKYLFRKEGQNVTLSCEQNLNHDAMYWYRQDPGQGLRLIYYSQIVNDFQKGDIAEGYSVSREKKESFPLTVTSAQKNPTAFYLCASSIGAGQGANEQFFGPGTRLTVL.

The chain joins TRBV6-5 to TRBJ2-7, with no clear D. CDR1 is MNHEY and CDR2 is SVGAGI in the germline V gene. Between the trimmed V and J ends, which lost 0 bases and 3 bases, there was a span of 9 bases. The length of the CDR3 is 14 residues. CDR3 sequence reads: CASSYSLAVYEQYF. The DNA of the CDR3 is TGTGCCAGCAGTTACTCGTTGGCAGTCTACGAGCAGTACTTC.

The chain joins TRBV2 to TRBJ1-6, with 8 bases identical to TRBD1. J was trimmed by 6 bases and V by 8 bases; bases with no gene match: 12. Germline CDR1 SNHLY, CDR2 FYNNEI. The CDR3 contains 16 residues. The DNA for the CDR3 is TGTGCCAGCGGGAGACAGGACAGGGTGTTTAATTCACCCCTCCACTTT. It translates to CASGRQDRVFNSPLHF. The full variable domain, completed using reference TRBV2 and TRBJ1-6, is EPEVTQTPSHQVTQMGQEVILRCVPISNHLYFYWYRQILGQKVEFLVSFYNNEISEKSEIFDDQFSVERPDGSNFTLKIRSTKLEDSAMYFCASGRQDRVFNSPLHFGNGTRLTVT.

This sequence joins TRBV2 and TRBJ1-5; D is unclear. Germline-derived CDR1 and CDR2 are SNHLY and FYNNEI. The CDR3 length is 15 residues. V was pared by 1 base and J by 0 bases, with 7 bases between. CDR3: CASSEVELSNQPQHF. CDR3 in DNA: TGTGCCAGCAGTGAAGTGGAGCTTAGCAATCAGCCCCAGCATTTT.

The V call is TRBV7-3, the J call TRBJ2-2; 8 nucleotides line up with TRBD2. The V gene's germline CDR1 is SGHTA and CDR2 FQGTGA. J lost 7 bases, V lost 4 bases, and 5 bases had no gene match. The CDR3 totals 14 residues. The CDR3 protein is CASSSGLGIGELFF. The CDR3 bases are TGTGCCAGCAGCTCGGGACTAGGTATCGGGGAGCTGTTTTTT.

V gene TRBV7-2 combines with J gene TRBJ1-1; no firm D call. Trimming took 0 bases from V and 0 from J, leaving 11 bases between them. This CDR3 has 16 residues. The germline CDR1 and CDR2 sequences are SGHTA and FQGNSA. The CDR3 DNA follows: TGTGCCAGCAGCTTAGCCGGGGTTTTGGTGAACACTGAAGCTTTCTTT. It is translated as CASSLAGVLVNTEAFF.

V is TRBV5-1 and J is TRBJ2-7, with 15 bases aligning to TRBD2. Germline lookup yields CDR1 SGHRS and CDR2 YFSETQ. The CDR3 spans 16 residues. The V gene end was trimmed by 4 bases and the J gene end by 3 bases; junction bases not matched to a gene: 5. The CDR3 here is CASSHGLAGGHYEQYF. The CDR3 coding sequence is TGCGCCAGCAGCCATGGACTAGCGGGAGGGCACTACGAGCAGTACTTC.

The gene calls are TRBV5-6 and TRBJ2-7, with D possibly TRBD2 on 6 matching bases. V lost 1 base and J lost 4, with 15 bases in between. The CDR3 sequence is 15 residues long. Germline V lookup: CDR1 SGHDT, CDR2 YYEEEE. DNA of the CDR3: TGTGCCAGCAGCTTGATTGTGGCGGGATCATACGAGCAGTACTTC. It specifies CASSLIVAGSYEQYF.

This clone was observed once. The chain links TRBV27 to TRBJ1-1; TRBD1 matches 7 bases. CDR1 is MNHEY and CDR2 is SMNVEV in the germline V gene (reference sequence). This CDR3 region has 17 residues. After removal of 5 bases from V and 4 bases from J, the junction contained 16 bases not matched to a gene. The CDR3 protein is CASSRQGLLGGGTEAFF. CDR3 bases: TGTGCCAGCAGTAGACAGGGCCTCTTAGGAGGGGGCACTGAAGCTTTCTTT.

This clone was detected only once. The rearrangement joins TRBV7-2 to TRBJ2-1; 12 bases match TRBD2. The CDR3 loop spans 16 amino acids. Per the germline V gene, CDR1 is SGHTA and CDR2 is FQGNSA. V lost 6 bases to trimming and J lost 6 bases; unmatched junction nucleotides: 9. The CDR3 loop reads CASRFQLAGGFNEQFF. CDR3 DNA sequence: TGTGCCAGCAGGTTCCAGCTAGCGGGAGGGTTCAATGAGCAGTTCTTC.

This chain connects TRBV6-6 to TRBJ2-7; the match to TRBD1 covers 7 bases. CDR3 length: 13 residues. CDR1 MNHNY and CDR2 SVGAGI come from the germline V gene (reference sequence). With 6 bases clipped from V and 3 bases from J, the junction kept 5 bases outside the gene matches. CDR3 protein: CASSPGQNYEQYF. The CDR3 nucleotides are TGTGCCAGCAGCCCGGGACAGAACTACGAGCAGTACTTC.

The V and J genes are TRBV6-5 and TRBJ2-5; D ambiguous. V lost 6 bases and J 3 bases, leaving 5 bases between the germline ends. The CDR3 covers 11 residues. CDR1 MNHEY and CDR2 SVGAGI come from the germline V gene. CDR3 residues: CASSLEETQYF. The CDR3 coding sequence is TGTGCCAGCAGCCTAGAAGAGACCCAGTACTTC.

The rearrangement links TRBV2 to TRBJ2-3; D gene unclear. Trimming removed 7 bases from V and 0 bases from J, with 8 bases in between. CDR3 length: 13 amino acids. Per germline, CDR1 SNHLY and CDR2 FYNNEI. The CDR3 DNA is TGTGCCAGCACATTTACTAGCACAGATACGCAGTATTTT. Translation: CASTFTSTDTQYF.

This clone was recorded only once. The rearrangement uses TRBV6-5 and TRBJ2-7; no definite D call. Germline V gene lookup returns CDR1 MNHEY and CDR2 SVGAGI. CDR3 length equals 14 residues. V was pared by 6 bases and J by 0 bases, with 12 bases between. Written as DNA, the CDR3 is TGTGCCAGCAGCCGGCGGCCAAACTCCTACGAGCAGTACTTC. This encodes CASSRRPNSYEQYF.

In its sample, this clone was seen once. The rearrangement uses TRBV18 and TRBJ2-5; the D gene is possibly TRBD1 (6 bases). There are 16 residues in the CDR3. The V gene's germline CDR1 is KGHSH and CDR2 LQKENI. Deletions cut 2 bases from V and 1 base from J, with 14 bases between. The CDR3 loop reads CASSPLTGALQETQYF. The DNA of the CDR3 is TGTGCCAGCTCACCATTGACAGGCGCTCTCCAAGAGACCCAGTACTTC.

The genes are TRBV6-5 and TRBJ2-1; 10 bases match TRBD2. The CDR3 length is 16 residues. J gave up 6 bases and V 0 bases, and 5 bases lay outside the gene matches. Germline CDR1 is MNHEY and CDR2 is SVGAGI. The CDR3 DNA reads TGTGCCAGCAGTTACTCGACAGCGGGAGGGCCCAATGAGCAGTTCTTC. This sequence encodes CASSYSTAGGPNEQFF.

The rearrangement uses TRBV9 and TRBJ2-1, with TRBD2 matching 10 bases. The CDR3 contains 16 residues. Germline V gene lookup returns CDR1 SGDLS and CDR2 YYNGEE. V shed 0 bases, J shed 7 bases, and the junction held 7 bases outside the gene matches. The CDR3 spells CASSVASSSGSNEQFF. The CDR3 DNA is TGTGCCAGCAGCGTAGCTTCGTCTAGCGGGAGTAATGAGCAGTTCTTC.

This clone was detected only a few times. The chain recombines TRBV9 with TRBJ2-7; a weak D match, TRBD2 (6 bases). V was cut by 1 base and J by 2 bases, with 13 bases left in between. The germline gives CDR1 SGDLS, CDR2 YYNGEE. The CDR3 runs 15 residues. The CDR3 spells CASSVNSGTTYEQYF. CDR3 DNA sequence: TGTGCCAGCAGCGTAAATAGCGGAACCACCTACGAGCAGTACTTC.

On this clone itself: One junction end does not reproduce the germline sequence, and a read error may be involved. The identical CDR3 is also encoded by other nucleotide sequences in the sample. The V and J genes are TRBV7-2 and TRBJ1-1; 8 bases map to TRBD1. In germline, CDR1 is SGHTA, CDR2 FQGNSA. The CDR3 spans 13 residues. The CDR3 nucleotides read TGTGCCAGCAGCCTCAGGGGGCGAACTGAAGCCTTCTTT. Its protein product is CASSLRGRTEAFF. The variable domain in full, with the rest retrieved from reference TRBV7-2 and TRBJ1-1, is GAGVSQSPSNKVTEKGKDVELRCDPISGHTALYWYRQSLGQGLEFLIYFQGNSAPDKSGLPSDRFSAERTGGSVSTLTIQRTQQEDSAVYLCASSLRGRTEAFFGQGTRLTVV.

This chain joins TRBV5-6 and TRBJ2-5, with 15 positions matching TRBD2. The germline CDR1 and CDR2 sequences are SGHDT and YYEEEE. V was clipped by 7 bases and J by 4 bases; unmatched bases: 11. This CDR3 has 17 residues. The CDR3 here is CASFGLAGGDTRETQYF. The CDR3 bases are TGTGCCAGCTTCGGACTAGCGGGAGGGGATACGCGAGAGACCCAGTACTTC.

This rearrangement joins TRBV30 to TRBJ2-5; 9 nucleotides agree with TRBD2. Looked up from germline, CDR1 is GTSNPN and CDR2 is SVGIG (reference sequence). The CDR3 contains 15 residues. V was pared by 4 bases and J by 2 bases, with 8 bases of the junction left unmatched. CDR3 nucleotide sequence: TGTGCCTGGACCCGCTGGACTAGCGCTCAAGAGACCCAGTACTTC. Its translation: CAWTRWTSAQETQYF.

The chain recombines TRBV11-3 with TRBJ2-5; the match to TRBD2 covers 10 bases. Losses at the gene ends were 4 bases for V and 4 bases for J; bases not matched to a gene: 18. CDR1 is SGHNT, CDR2 YENEEA, per germline. The CDR3 extends over 19 amino acids. The CDR3 nucleotides are TGTGCCAGCAGCTCCCCCAGGGGGTGGCTAGCGGGAGTTGGAGAGACCCAGTACTTC. It is translated as CASSSPRGWLAGVGETQYF.

The rearrangement uses TRBV13 and TRBJ1-1; no definite D call. The CDR3 is made up of 14 amino acids. Germline CDR1 PRHDT, CDR2 FYEKMQ (reference sequence). Trimming took off 2 bases at V and 1 base at J, with 8 bases between the two ends. The CDR3 nucleotides are TGTGCCAGCAGCTTAAACGCAGAGAACACTGAAGCTTTCTTT. It codes for CASSLNAENTEAFF.